A single sample gave rise to the 17 T cell receptor beta chains below, sequenced in a study of blood T cells in healthy people across ages (dated by TCRdb to the mid-2010s). The protocol used for the library was 5' RACE. The listed sequencing device is Illumina HiSeq 2500. A second PCR of about 6 to 11 cycles was run with a J-beta primer mix and a sample-barcoded 5' primer. TCRdb ran its own pipeline on the public reads, namely fastp trimming at Q25 and MiXCR clone calling, and kept in-frame beta chains. Identical CDR3 proteins give one entry, which carries the most common genes and DNA. This sample lists under 1,000,000 distinct CDR3 sequences; about 37% were detected once. 13% of the sample belongs to the ten largest clones. Sequenced: blood. The receptors shown here come from a man in his late teens or twenties in good health.

The chain joins TRBV7-2 to TRBJ2-7; unclear D gene. Germline loops: CDR1 SGHTA, CDR2 FQGNSA. The V and J ends lost 0 bases and 0 bases respectively, with 12 bases between them. This CDR3 comprises 16 residues. CDR3 region: CASSLAGLGYSYEQYF. The DNA for the CDR3 is TGTGCCAGCAGCTTAGCTGGCCTGGGTTACTCCTACGAGCAGTACTTC.

The chain recombines TRBV2 with TRBJ2-1; TRBD2 matches 11 bases. Trimming at V came to 5 bases and at J to 5 bases, leaving 11 bases not matched to a gene. Germline CDR1 and CDR2: SNHLY and FYNNEI. The CDR3 is 17 residues long. The CDR3 protein is CASSSSSGGRLNNEQFF. The CDR3 DNA follows: TGTGCCAGCAGTTCATCTAGCGGGGGGCGCTTAAACAATGAGCAGTTCTTC.

This clonotype was found a few times. The rearrangement joins TRBV7-2 to TRBJ2-1, with 12 positions matching TRBD2. Germline V gene sequence: CDR1 SGHTA, CDR2 FQGNSA. After removal of 2 bases from V and 8 bases from J, the junction contained 10 bases not matched to a gene. CDR3 length equals 17 residues. The DNA for the CDR3 is TGTGCCAGCAGCTTAAACGACGGGCTAGCGGGGGGGCATGAGCAGTTCTTC. Translated, it gives CASSLNDGLAGGHEQFF.

On this clonotype: A read error may produce the germline difference seen at one junction end. The chain uses TRBV7-8 and TRBJ2-1; the match to TRBD1 covers 7 bases. In germline, CDR1 is SGHVS, CDR2 FQNEAQ. The CDR3 extends over 12 amino acids. CDR3 sequence reads: CASSPLQGERFF. The CDR3, as DNA: TGTGCCAGCAGCCCACTGCAGGGGGAGCGGTTCTTC.

This clonotype was counted many times. The CDR3 protein is CSVEGLADDNEQFF. DNA for the CDR3: TGCAGCGTTGAAGGGCTAGCGGACGACAATGAGCAGTTCTTC. The V and J genes are TRBV29-1 and TRBJ2-1, with 7 bases matching TRBD2. The CDR3 length is 14 residues. V dropped 1 base and J dropped 5; count of bases not matched to a gene: 5. CDR1 is SQVTM, CDR2 ANQGSEA, per germline.

The CDR3 sequence is CASSETGETYEQFF. The CDR3 region has the DNA TGTGCCAGCAGTGAGACAGGGGAAACCTACGAGCAGTTCTTC. This chain uses TRBV6-4 with TRBJ2-1, with 8 bases fitting TRBD1. V shed 3 bases and J 10 bases; nucleotides not matched to a gene: 8. Germline V gene sequence: CDR1 MRHNA, CDR2 SNTAGT. CDR3 length: 14 amino acids.

The chain links TRBV3-1 to TRBJ1-1; 9 bases match TRBD1. Germline V CDR1 and CDR2: LGHDT, YNNKEL (reference sequence). There are 14 residues in the CDR3. V lost 4 bases and J lost 7; bases outside the gene matches: 7. The CDR3 DNA reads TGTGCCAGCAGCCGCCGAACAGGGGGCAATGAAGCTTTCTTT. Its protein product is CASSRRTGGNEAFF.

The chain uses TRBV5-1 and TRBJ1-1, with a possible D match to TRBD1 (6 bases). CDR3 length: 15 residues. CDR1 and CDR2 (germline): SGHRS, YFSETQ. Trimming left V 0 bases short and J 3 bases short, with 12 bases between. CDR3 sequence (DNA): TGCGCCAGCAGCTTGGCCGGGGGCGTATACACTGAAGCTTTCTTT. Protein: CASSLAGGVYTEAFF.

This clonotype was seen a few times. The chain carries TRBV21-1 and TRBJ2-7. TRBV21-1 is listed as a pseudogene. The CDR3 runs to 17 residues. The CDR3 region has the DNA TGTGCCAGCAGCTCGCATCCAGAGCGTTCTAGGTCCTACGAGCAGTACTTC. Encoded protein: CASSSHPERSRSYEQYF.

The chain links TRBV7-9 to TRBJ2-1; 7 bases fit TRBD1. The DNA end is more similar to TRBJ2-7, so the J call may be wrong. In germline, CDR1 is SEHNR, CDR2 FQNEAQ (reference sequence). This CDR3 has 15 amino acids. For the CDR3, the DNA is TGTGCCAGCAGCTCACAGGGGCGTCTCCCCTACGAGCAGTACTTC. It is translated as CASSSQGRLPYEQYF.

This clonotype was found a few times. The V call is TRBV7-8, the J call TRBJ1-2; D might be TRBD1 (5 bases). In germline, CDR1 is SGHVS, CDR2 FQNEAQ. The V end was cut by 7 bases, the J end by 7 bases, with 16 bases between. The CDR3 is made up of 13 amino acids. The CDR3 reads CASTTDLQGGYTF. Written as DNA, the CDR3 is TGTGCCAGCACCACCGACCTTCAGGGTGGCTACACCTTC.

The table lists this clonotype with a few counts. This chain joins TRBV10-3 and TRBJ1-4; 8 nucleotides agree with TRBD1. The germline V gene encodes CDR1 ENHRY and CDR2 SYGVKD. CDR3 length: 18 amino acids. V was clipped by 6 bases and J by 0 bases; unmatched bases: 12. The CDR3 loop is CAISVRDRSHPTNEKLFF. DNA of the CDR3: TGTGCCATCAGCGTCCGGGACAGGAGCCATCCAACTAATGAAAAACTGTTTTTT.

The genes are TRBV12-3 or TRBV12-4 and TRBJ1-1, with D possibly TRBD1 on 5 matching bases. The CDR3 consists of 14 residues. V was cut by 5 bases and J by 1 base, with 11 bases left in between. CDR3 residues: CASSQGRWNTEAFF. The CDR3 DNA reads TGTGCCAGCAGTCAGGGACGGTGGAACACTGAAGCTTTCTTT.

J is TRBJ1-2 and V is TRBV7-2, with D tentatively TRBD1 (6 bases). The germline V gene encodes CDR1 SGHTA and CDR2 FQGNSA. The CDR3 has 14 amino acids. V was shortened by 6 bases and J by 5 bases, with 16 bases between the two germline ends. The CDR3 sequence is CASRKTGSSYGYTF. CDR3 coding DNA: TGTGCCAGCAGGAAGACAGGCTCCTCATATGGCTACACCTTC.

The chain carries TRBV29-1 and TRBJ1-3; tentative D call: TRBD1 (6 bases). Germline V lookup: CDR1 SQVTM, CDR2 ANQGSEA. Deletions cut 6 bases from V and 4 bases from J, with 13 bases between. The CDR3 is 13 amino acids. The CDR3 protein is CSVLTGTGNTIYF. CDR3 nucleotides: TGCAGCGTCCTGACGGGGACAGGAAACACCATATATTTT.

The chain combines TRBV5-5 with TRBJ2-2, with a possible D match to TRBD2 (6 bases). The V gene's germline CDR1 is SGHKS and CDR2 YYEKEE (reference sequence). Trimming took off 6 bases at V and 8 bases at J, with 14 bases between the two ends. This CDR3 has 13 residues. The CDR3 coding sequence is TGTGCCAGCACCCGACTAGATGGTGGGGAGCTGTTTTTT. Encoded protein: CASTRLDGGELFF.

The V and J genes are TRBV5-1 and TRBJ2-1, with 9 bases matching TRBD1. V lost 5 bases, J lost 1 base, and 4 bases stayed unmatched. Germline CDR1 SGHRS, CDR2 YFSETQ. This CDR3 spans 15 amino acids. The CDR3 protein is CASRSGTGSYNEQFF. Here the CDR3 DNA reads TGCGCCAGCAGGTCCGGGACAGGGTCCTACAATGAGCAGTTCTTC.